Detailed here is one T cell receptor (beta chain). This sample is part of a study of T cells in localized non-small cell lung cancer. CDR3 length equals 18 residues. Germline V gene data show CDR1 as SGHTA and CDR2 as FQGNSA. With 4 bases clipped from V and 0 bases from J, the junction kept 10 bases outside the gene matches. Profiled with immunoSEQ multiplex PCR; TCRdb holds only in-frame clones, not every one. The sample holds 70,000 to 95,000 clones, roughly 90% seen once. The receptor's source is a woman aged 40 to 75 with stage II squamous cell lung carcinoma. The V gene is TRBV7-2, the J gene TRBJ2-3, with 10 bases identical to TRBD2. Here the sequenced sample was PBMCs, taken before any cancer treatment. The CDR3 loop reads CASSSPSGRATSTDTQYF. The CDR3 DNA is TGTGCCAGCAGCTCCCCGAGCGGGAGGGCCACTAGCACAGATACGCAGTATTTT. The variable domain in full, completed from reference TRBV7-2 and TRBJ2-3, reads GAGVSQSPSNKVTEKGKDVELRCDPISGHTALYWYRQSLGQGLEFLIYFQGNSAPDKSGLPSDRFSAERTGGSVSTLTIQRTQQEDSAVYLCASSSPSGRATSTDTQYFGPGTRLTVL.